This T cell receptor (beta chain) emerged from a study of tumor and adjacent non-tumor tissue in lung cancer. CDR3 length: 15 residues. The V and J ends lost 5 bases and 2 bases respectively, with 14 bases between them. A word on this clonotype: The antigen remains undetermined. This clone may be a read error of a much larger clone one base away.

The template was RNA from unsorted bulk tissue. This non-tumor lung sample came from over 3 cm beyond the tumor edge. Donors were chemotherapy-naive, newly diagnosed lung cancer surgical patients in China, August–late 2014. TCRbeta libraries were built with three rounds of nested PCR, modified from ARM-PCR. TCRdb independently ran MiXCR on the multiplex PCR reads; one entry per CDR3 protein. The data show approximately 100,000 distinct CDR3 sequences, about 63% seen once. Study results and caveats: Tumor tissue had significantly higher TCR diversity than normal lung.

The J gene is TRBJ2-3, the V gene TRBV12-3 or TRBV12-4; D ambiguous. The source is a man between 60 and 70 years old with non-small cell lung cancer. Sequencing input: distant non-tumor lung tissue. The CDR3, as DNA: TGTGCCAGCAGTATAGTTGGCACAAACACAGATACGCAGTATTTT. It encodes CASSIVGTNTDTQYF.